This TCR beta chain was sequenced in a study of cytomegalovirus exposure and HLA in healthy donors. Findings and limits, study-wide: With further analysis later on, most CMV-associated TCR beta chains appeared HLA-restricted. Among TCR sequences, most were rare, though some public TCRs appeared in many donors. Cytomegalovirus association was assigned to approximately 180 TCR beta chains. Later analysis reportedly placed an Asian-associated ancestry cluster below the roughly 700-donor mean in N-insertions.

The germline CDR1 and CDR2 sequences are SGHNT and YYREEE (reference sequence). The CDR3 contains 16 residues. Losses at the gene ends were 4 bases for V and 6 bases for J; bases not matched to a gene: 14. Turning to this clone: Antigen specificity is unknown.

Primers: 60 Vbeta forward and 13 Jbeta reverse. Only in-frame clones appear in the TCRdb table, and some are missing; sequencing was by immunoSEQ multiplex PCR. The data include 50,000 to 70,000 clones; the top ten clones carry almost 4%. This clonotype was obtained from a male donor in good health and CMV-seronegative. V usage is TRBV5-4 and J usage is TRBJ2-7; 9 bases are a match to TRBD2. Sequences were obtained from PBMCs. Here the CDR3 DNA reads TGTGCCAGCAGCCAAGATAGTAGCGGGGGTTTAGGCGAGCAGTACTTC. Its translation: CASSQDSSGGLGEQYF.